At least ten counts were recorded for the clone carrying this T cell receptor beta chain. What it binds is unknown. The sample belongs to a study of Graves' ophthalmopathy and Graves' hyperthyroidism. Amplifying from RNA transcripts, the study obtained TCR beta CDR3 regions. The authors performed first-round RT-PCR with HTBI primers and then a second-round multiplex PCR. TCRdb re-analysed the multiplex PCR reads in MiXCR, keeping a single row per CDR3 protein. Here the sample spans about 620,000 distinct CDR3 sequences, over 20% being singletons. General study results and limits: Also, most clonotypes expanded in the thyroid above 0.001 frequency appeared in blood.

CDR1 and CDR2 from the germline V gene are LNHNV and YYDKDF (reference sequence). The CDR3 is 14 amino acids. Trimming removed 1 base from V and 3 bases from J, with 9 bases in between. Pregnant or lactating patients and those with other autoimmune diseases or uncontrolled infections were excluded. Diagnoses were established from clinical symptoms, serum thyroxine, TRAb, thyroid ultrasound and orbital computed tomography. From fresh peripheral blood, around 11 ml in volume, the PBMCs were obtained. The clonotype comes from a woman aged 18-29 years with stable Graves' hyperthyroidism. Some clones in this sample may be carry-over from other donors' samples. Sample: peripheral blood. The V call is TRBV15, the J call TRBJ2-5; D may be TRBD2 (6 bases). CDR3 sequence reads: CATSRGGGEETQYF. DNA of the CDR3: TGTGCCACCAGCAGAGGAGGAGGGGAAGAGACCCAGTACTTC.